Below are 2 T cell receptor beta chains sequenced from a single sample in a study of vaccination effects on CD4 cells after COVID-19. Antigen-specific CD4+ T cells were first expanded with viral peptide pools by the ViraFEST assay and only then sequenced. Researchers isolated CD4+ T cells once about eleven days of culture had elapsed. PCR-confirmed SARS-CoV-2 infection occurred in the person between March and December 2020. Their antigen targets remain unknown. Sequencing used immunoSEQ multiplex PCR; TCRdb keeps in-frame clones, though not all of them. The table records nearly 45,000 clones, roughly four fifths of them present only once. The material sequenced was CD4+ T cells from PBMCs cultured with a peptide pool, taken before COVID-19 vaccination. All receptors come from a human donor who had a prior SARS-CoV-2 infection.

The rearrangement links TRBV6-1 to TRBJ2-4, with no clear D. CDR3 length: 18 amino acids. The ends were cut back, 1 base at V and 0 bases at J, with 16 bases in the middle. Germline V lookup: CDR1 MNHNS, CDR2 SASEGT. Here the CDR3 DNA reads TGTGCCAGCAGTGAAGGGAAGATACGATATTTAGCCAAAAACATTCAGTACTTC. Translated: CASSEGKIRYLAKNIQYF.

This clone was observed a few times. This chain joins TRBV15 and TRBJ2-1; 7 bases are shared with TRBD1. The CDR3 is made up of 17 amino acids. Germline loops: CDR1 LNHNV, CDR2 YYDKDF (reference sequence). V trimming: 2 bases; J trimming: 0 bases; junction bases outside the gene matches: 7. The CDR3 here is CATSRRQGPSSYNEQFF. CDR3 DNA sequence: TGTGCCACCAGCAGAAGACAGGGACCCAGCTCCTACAATGAGCAGTTCTTC.